Below are 32 T cell receptor beta chains sequenced from a single sample in a study of shared clonotypes between healthy human individuals. Assay: immunoSEQ multiplex PCR; the TCRdb copy retains only in-frame clones and omits some. The top ten clones hold 0.13% of a sample with 2 million or so clones, roughly 94% of them seen once. Sequenced: naive CD4+ T cells sorted from blood. This sample's subset: CD45RA+ positively selected. The receptors were gathered from a man younger than 35 in good health.

The CDR3 nucleotides read TGTGCCAGCAGCCCATCGGTTAGCAATCAGCCCCAGCATTTT. Its translation is CASSPSVSNQPQHF. The J gene is TRBJ1-5, the V gene TRBV6-5; unclear D gene. CDR1 is MNHEY, CDR2 SVGAGI, per germline. The length of the CDR3 is 14 residues. The germline V and J ends were trimmed by 6 bases and 0 bases, with 9 bases remaining between them.

The rearrangement links TRBV18 to TRBJ1-4; tentatively, D is TRBD1 (5 bases). The germline V and J ends were trimmed by 3 bases and 7 bases, with 12 bases remaining between them. Looked up from germline, CDR1 is KGHSH and CDR2 is LQKENI. This CDR3 has 14 amino acids. The CDR3 nucleotides are TGTGCCAGCTCACCTTCCCTGACAGCTGAAAAACTGTTTTTT. Translated, it gives CASSPSLTAEKLFF.

This rearrangement joins TRBV2 to TRBJ1-5; 9 bases agree with TRBD1. This CDR3 region has 14 residues. Germline CDR1 reads SNHLY; CDR2 reads FYNNEI. With V trimmed by 6 bases and J by 2 bases, 2 bases remained unmatched. DNA for the CDR3: TGTGCCAGCAGACAGGGGGCTGGCAATCAGCCCCAGCATTTT. Translated: CASRQGAGNQPQHF.

V is TRBV29-1 and J is TRBJ1-2, with D perhaps TRBD1 (6 bases). Germline V gene sequence: CDR1 SQVTM, CDR2 ANQGSEA. The CDR3 totals 12 residues. The germline V and J ends were trimmed by 3 bases and 12 bases, with 17 bases remaining between them. Here the CDR3 reads CSVDQGPLGHTF. Here the CDR3 DNA reads TGCAGCGTTGATCAGGGGCCGCTGGGACACACCTTC.

The chain is built from TRBV10-3 and TRBJ2-5; D is perhaps TRBD1 or TRBD2 (5 bases each). The V and J ends lost 4 bases and 1 base respectively, with 7 bases between them. The CDR3 has 13 amino acids. The germline V gene has CDR1 ENHRY and CDR2 SYGVKD. DNA of the CDR3: TGTGCCATCAGTGGGGGGATCCAAGAGACCCAGTACTTC. Translation gives CAISGGIQETQYF.

The genes are TRBV10-3 and TRBJ2-7, with 8 positions matching TRBD1. Trimming cost V 5 bases and J 6 bases; bases outside gene matches: 9. Germline assignment: CDR1 ENHRY and CDR2 SYGVKD. The CDR3 covers 14 residues. CDR3 in DNA: TGTGCCATCAGTTCCGGGACAGGTCTTGTCGAGCAGTACTTC. As protein: CAISSGTGLVEQYF.

The V and J genes are TRBV5-1 and TRBJ2-1; 7 nucleotides line up with TRBD2. CDR1 and CDR2 (germline): SGHRS, YFSETQ. J lost 2 bases, V lost 1 base, and 3 bases had no gene match. The CDR3 has 15 amino acids. The CDR3: CASSLTGRAYNEQFF. CDR3 nucleotides: TGCGCCAGCAGCTTGACGGGGAGGGCCTACAATGAGCAGTTCTTC.

This chain joins TRBV10-3 and TRBJ2-5; TRBD1 matches 11 bases. The trim removed 10 bases at V and 4 bases at J, leaving 5 bases unmatched. The CDR3 loop spans 13 amino acids. Germline CDR1 ENHRY, CDR2 SYGVKD. The CDR3 region has the DNA TGTGCCAGCGGGACAGGGGGTTCAGAGACCCAGTACTTC. Translation gives CASGTGGSETQYF.

This rearrangement joins TRBV5-8 to TRBJ2-5, with TRBD1 as a possible D gene (6 bases). Deletions cut 7 bases from V and 5 bases from J, with 18 bases between. The CDR3 loop spans 14 amino acids. Germline V lookup: CDR1 SGHTS, CDR2 YDEGEE. In nucleotides, the CDR3 is TGTGCCAGCGGTCCGTGGACAGACAGGGAGACCCAGTACTTC. It yields the protein CASGPWTDRETQYF.

The chain has TRBV15 and TRBJ2-2; maybe TRBD2 (6 bases). Trimming took off 6 bases at V and 5 bases at J, with 13 bases between the two ends. Germline loops: CDR1 LNHNV, CDR2 YYDKDF (reference sequence). The CDR3 is made up of 14 amino acids. The DNA of the CDR3 is TGTGCCACCAGAAGGGACTTCCATACCGGGGAGCTGTTTTTT. Protein: CATRRDFHTGELFF.

This chain connects TRBV28 to TRBJ1-6, with D possibly TRBD1 on 5 matching bases. The V and J ends lost 4 bases and 9 bases respectively, with 16 bases between them. Looked up from germline, CDR1 is MDHEN and CDR2 is SYDVKM. The CDR3 spans 15 residues. CDR3 residues: CASSSGQGSTSPLHF. For the CDR3, the DNA is TGTGCCAGCAGTTCCGGCCAGGGTTCTACTTCACCCCTCCACTTT.

V and J are TRBV2 and TRBJ1-6, with 7 bases matching TRBD1. In germline, CDR1 is SNHLY, CDR2 FYNNEI. The ends lost 6 bases at V and 4 bases at J; junction bases unmatched: 6. The CDR3 has 15 residues. The CDR3 nucleotides are TGTGCCAGCAGCCTCGGACAGGAATATAATTCACCCCTCCACTTT. Translated, it gives CASSLGQEYNSPLHF.

With regard to this clone: Other DNA sequences of this sample code for an identical CDR3. For the CDR3, the DNA is TGCGCCAGCAGCTTGTCGGCCGGGGAGCTGTTTTTT. This codes for CASSLSAGELFF. The J gene is TRBJ2-2, the V gene TRBV5-1; no reliable D call. V dropped 1 base and J dropped 6 bases, with 4 bases sitting between them. This CDR3 is 12 amino acids long. Germline V lookup: CDR1 SGHRS, CDR2 YFSETQ. Filled out from reference TRBV5-1 and TRBJ2-2, the complete variable domain reads KAGVTQTPRYLIKTRGQQVTLSCSPISGHRSVSWYQQTPGQGLQFLFEYFSETQRNKGNFPGRFSGRQFSNSRSEMNVSTLELGDSALYLCASSLSAGELFFGEGSRLTVL.

The chain is built from TRBV2 and TRBJ2-2, with 10 positions matching TRBD2. V lost 6 bases, J lost 2 bases, and 3 bases stayed unmatched. Looked up from germline, CDR1 is SNHLY and CDR2 is FYNNEI. The CDR3 consists of 15 residues. In DNA, the CDR3 is TGTGCCAGCAGCGGGACTAGCGCCAACACCGGGGAGCTGTTTTTT. Translation gives CASSGTSANTGELFF. Combining the CDR3 with reference TRBV2 and TRBJ2-2 gives the whole variable domain EPEVTQTPSHQVTQMGQEVILRCVPISNHLYFYWYRQILGQKVEFLVSFYNNEISEKSEIFDDQFSVERPDGSNFTLKIRSTKLEDSAMYFCASSGTSANTGELFFGEGSRLTVL.

This chain uses TRBV28 with TRBJ2-7, with TRBD2 identical over 7 bases. Unmatched junction bases numbered 13, after V lost 8 bases and J lost 3 bases. Germline-derived CDR1 and CDR2 are MDHEN and SYDVKM. This CDR3 spans 15 amino acids. DNA for the CDR3: TGTGCCAGCCAGAGGTCCGGGACGGGAGGCTACGAGCAGTACTTC. It codes for CASQRSGTGGYEQYF.

This rearrangement joins TRBV6-1 to TRBJ1-4; 9 bases agree with TRBD1. The CDR3 is 22 amino acids. CDR1 is MNHNS, CDR2 SASEGT, per germline. V lost 2 bases, J lost 0 bases, and 19 bases stayed unmatched. CDR3 amino acids: CASSESGSWGQGGRATNEKLFF. The CDR3, as DNA: TGTGCCAGCAGTGAATCTGGGAGTTGGGGACAGGGCGGTCGAGCAACTAATGAAAAACTGTTTTTT.

V usage is TRBV23-1 and J usage is TRBJ2-2; D might be TRBD1 or TRBD2, each matching 6 bases. TRBV23-1 is sorted into the ORF group, with uncertain function. V was trimmed by 7 bases and J by 3 bases, leaving 15 bases between them. CDR3 length equals 15 residues. The CDR3: CASTPLEGDTGELFF. CDR3 DNA: TGCGCCAGCACCCCTCTGGAGGGGGACACCGGGGAGCTGTTTTTT.

This CDR3 is CASRGADSSGNTIYF. CDR3 DNA sequence: TGTGCCAGCAGAGGAGCGGACAGCTCTGGAAACACCATATATTTT. The V call is TRBV6-6, the J call TRBJ1-3, with D possibly matching TRBD1 (6 bases). This CDR3 comprises 15 residues. Trimming shortened V by 6 bases and J by 0 bases, and 12 bases separated the two germline ends. The germline CDR1 and CDR2 sequences are MNHNY and SVGAGI (reference sequence).

Turning to this clone: Other DNA sequences in the same sample also yield this CDR3. V and J are TRBV7-9 and TRBJ2-3; possibly TRBD1 or TRBD2 for D (5 bases each). The CDR3 loop spans 15 amino acids. Deletions cut 1 base from V and 6 bases from J, with 14 bases between. Looked up from germline, CDR1 is SEHNR and CDR2 is FQNEAQ (reference sequence). CDR3 loop: CASSLVTGGSDTQYF. In DNA, the CDR3 is TGTGCCAGCAGCTTAGTCACTGGGGGATCGGATACGCAGTATTTT.

A single count supports this clone. The rearrangement uses TRBV2 and TRBJ1-1, with a weak D call TRBD1 (5 bases). The CDR3 is 12 amino acids. Deletions cut 7 bases from V and 5 bases from J, with 11 bases between. Germline CDR1 and CDR2: SNHLY and FYNNEI. The chain's CDR3 is CASTRVRTEAFF. The CDR3 DNA follows: TGTGCCAGCACCAGGGTAAGGACTGAAGCTTTCTTT.

The rearrangement uses TRBV7-3 and TRBJ1-6; D unclear. The germline V gene encodes CDR1 SGHTA and CDR2 FQGTGA. This CDR3 comprises 13 residues. Trimming left V 5 bases short and J 6 bases short, with 8 bases between. Here the CDR3 reads CASSRGPNSPLHF. The CDR3 DNA is TGTGCCAGCAGCCGCGGACCTAATTCACCCCTCCACTTT.

V is TRBV6-1 and J is TRBJ2-3, with 9 bases lining up with TRBD1. The CDR3 sequence is 13 residues long. Germline V lookup: CDR1 MNHNS, CDR2 SASEGT. V shed 10 bases and J 0 bases; nucleotides not matched to a gene: 2. CDR3 nucleotide sequence: TGTGCCACCGGGACAGGGAGCACAGATACGCAGTATTTT. Translating gives CATGTGSTDTQYF.

The chain uses TRBV4-1 and TRBJ1-4, with D unclear. This CDR3 is built from 16 residues. CDR1 is MGHRA, CDR2 YSYEKL, per germline. V lost 4 bases and J lost 2, with 14 bases in between. The CDR3 DNA follows: TGCGCCAGCAGCCGAACGGGGTCCCCCACTAATGAAAAACTGTTTTTT. Its translation: CASSRTGSPTNEKLFF.

This clone was detected only once. The rearrangement uses TRBV19 and TRBJ2-7; 7 bases align to TRBD2. The germline CDR1 and CDR2 sequences are LNHDA and SQIVND (reference sequence). The CDR3 is 15 amino acids. After removal of 4 bases from V and 2 bases from J, the junction contained 8 bases not matched to a gene. CDR3 protein: CASSKRTSGTYEQYF. The CDR3 coding sequence is TGTGCCAGTAGTAAGCGGACTAGTGGAACCTACGAGCAGTACTTC.

The table lists this clone with a count of one. The gene calls are TRBV5-4 and TRBJ1-1; no definite D call. Germline lookup yields CDR1 SGHNT and CDR2 YYREEE (reference sequence). The CDR3 is made up of 13 amino acids. With 2 bases removed from V and 5 bases from J, the gap between germline ends came to 10 bases. Here the CDR3 reads CASSLGSLTEAFF. CDR3 coding DNA: TGTGCCAGCAGCTTAGGATCGCTTACTGAAGCTTTCTTT.

V usage is TRBV2 and J usage is TRBJ1-5; D may be TRBD1 (6 bases). Germline V gene sequence: CDR1 SNHLY, CDR2 FYNNEI. This CDR3 region has 14 residues. Deletions cut 1 base from V and 6 bases from J, with 10 bases between. The CDR3 coding sequence is TGTGCCAGCAGTGAAGGGACAGCCGGTCAGCCCCAGCATTTT. Translation: CASSEGTAGQPQHF.

The chain combines TRBV27 with TRBJ2-7; 7 bases fit TRBD2. Germline V gives CDR1 MNHEY, CDR2 SMNVEV (reference sequence). This CDR3 is 13 amino acids long. With V trimmed by 8 bases and J by 0 bases, 4 bases remained unmatched. CDR3 residues: CASGDYPSYEQYF. Here the CDR3 DNA reads TGTGCCAGCGGGGACTACCCCTCCTACGAGCAGTACTTC.

The CDR3 reads CASSLNGQGYNSPLHF. CDR3 DNA: TGTGCCAGCAGCTTGAATGGACAGGGATATAATTCACCCCTCCACTTT. The chain employs TRBV5-6 and TRBJ1-6; 8 positions match TRBD1. After removal of 1 base from V and 4 bases from J, the junction contained 4 bases not matched to a gene. Germline-derived CDR1 and CDR2 are SGHDT and YYEEEE. The CDR3 is 16 residues long.

Comments on this clone: This clone may be a read error of a much larger clone one base away. CDR3 sequence reads: CASSRQLNTEAFF. In DNA form, the CDR3 reads TGTGCCAGCAGCCGACAGTTGAACACTGAAGCTTTCTTT. This sequence joins TRBV28 and TRBJ1-1, with D possibly matching TRBD1 (5 bases). The V and J ends lost 6 bases and 0 bases respectively, with 8 bases between them. CDR1 and CDR2 (germline): MDHEN, SYDVKM. This CDR3 is 13 amino acids long. Supplemented by reference TRBV28 and TRBJ1-1, the full variable domain reads DVKVTQSSRYLVKRTGEKVFLECVQDMDHENMFWYRQDPGLGLRLIYFSYDVKMKEKGDIPEGYSVSREKKERFSLILESASTNQTSMYLCASSRQLNTEAFFGQGTRLTVV.

A remark on this clone: Other DNA sequences within the sample encode an identical CDR3. This rearrangement joins TRBV18 to TRBJ2-5, with D perhaps matching TRBD2 (5 bases). CDR1 is KGHSH, CDR2 LQKENI, per germline. Trimming shortened V by 0 bases and J by 7 bases, and 9 bases separated the two germline ends. The CDR3 runs to 13 residues. The CDR3 is CASSPPGVGTQYF. In DNA form, the CDR3 reads TGTGCCAGCTCACCACCCGGGGTCGGGACCCAGTACTTC.

This clone has just one count. J is TRBJ2-6 and V is TRBV7-3, with TRBD1 matching over 7 bases. The germline V gene has CDR1 SGHTA and CDR2 FQGTGA. Trimming removed 8 bases from V and 4 bases from J; junction bases left unmatched: 8. The CDR3 spans 15 residues. In nucleotides, the CDR3 is TGTGCCAGCTCCCAAACAGGGGTCGGGGCCAACGTCCTGACTTTC. Protein: CASSQTGVGANVLTF.

V usage is TRBV11-3 and J usage is TRBJ2-2; D unclear. The CDR3 covers 13 residues. The germline CDR1 and CDR2 sequences are SGHNT and YENEEA. V lost 2 bases and J lost 7, with 8 bases in between. For the CDR3, the DNA is TGTGCCAGCAGCTTAAGCGTGGACGGGGAGCTGTTTTTT. It specifies CASSLSVDGELFF.